The next 22 T cell receptor beta chains were all read from a single sample in a study of T cell responses to AZD1222 COVID-19 vaccine. The data were produced by immunoSEQ multiplex PCR, yet TCRdb's version contains in-frame clones alone and is incomplete. The sample lists about 120,000 clones, roughly nine tenths occurring once. Material: peripheral blood, obtained on day 0 of AZD1222 vaccination. These receptors were obtained from an adult in good health.

The chain joins TRBV6-4 to TRBJ2-2; no reliable D call. V lost 7 bases, J lost 2 bases, and 8 bases lay in between. In germline, CDR1 is MRHNA, CDR2 SNTAGT. This CDR3 spans 13 amino acids. The CDR3 region has the DNA TGTGCCAGCAAGAACACCAACACCGGGGAGCTGTTTTTT. Its protein product is CASKNTNTGELFF.

This clone has only one observation. This chain connects TRBV2 to TRBJ1-5; TRBD1 is a possible D gene (6 bases). V lost 2 bases and J lost 3, with 14 bases in between. CDR1 SNHLY and CDR2 FYNNEI come from the germline V gene. The CDR3 covers 16 residues. CDR3 nucleotide sequence: TGTGCCAGCAGTGAATGGGAGACAGGCGACAATCAGCCCCAGCATTTT. It yields the protein CASSEWETGDNQPQHF. Supplemented by reference TRBV2 and TRBJ1-5, the full variable domain reads EPEVTQTPSHQVTQMGQEVILRCVPISNHLYFYWYRQILGQKVEFLVSFYNNEISEKSEIFDDQFSVERPDGSNFTLKIRSTKLEDSAMYFCASSEWETGDNQPQHFGDGTRLSIL.

The rearrangement joins TRBV7-9 to TRBJ1-2, with D unclear. Germline CDR1 SEHNR, CDR2 FQNEAQ (reference sequence). CDR3 length equals 13 residues. Trimming removed 5 bases at V and 4 bases at J, with 11 bases between. This CDR3 is CASSNQVPYGYTF. The CDR3 region has the DNA TGTGCCAGCAGCAACCAGGTCCCCTATGGCTACACCTTC.

The V and J genes are TRBV5-5 and TRBJ1-2; D perhaps matches TRBD1 (6 bases). The CDR3 has 13 residues. Germline V gives CDR1 SGHKS, CDR2 YYEKEE (reference sequence). V was trimmed by 1 base and J by 4 bases, leaving 8 bases between them. CDR3 nucleotides: TGTGCCAGCAGCTTGCAGGGGTCCTATGGCTACACCTTC. Its protein product is CASSLQGSYGYTF.

This clone appeared once. The rearrangement joins TRBV5-1 to TRBJ2-7; D possibly matches TRBD1 or TRBD2 (5 bases each). The length of the CDR3 is 13 residues. V lost 4 bases and J lost 0, with 8 bases in between. The germline V gene has CDR1 SGHRS and CDR2 YFSETQ. The CDR3 DNA reads TGCGCCAGCAGCACGGGACCCTCCTACGAGCAGTACTTC. Its translation: CASSTGPSYEQYF.

The rearrangement joins TRBV2 to TRBJ1-2; D gene unclear. Trimming removed 7 bases from V and 3 bases from J, with 15 bases in between. This CDR3 comprises 14 residues. Germline loops: CDR1 SNHLY, CDR2 FYNNEI. The CDR3 region is CASTRTDLDYGYTF. The CDR3 DNA follows: TGTGCCAGCACCCGGACGGATTTAGACTATGGCTACACCTTC.

The chain uses TRBV29-1 and TRBJ2-1; 9 nucleotides line up with TRBD1. V gave up 6 bases and J gave up 8 bases; unmatched junction bases: 11. The CDR3 spans 14 residues. Per germline, CDR1 SQVTM and CDR2 ANQGSEA. CDR3: CSVKHRDRAHEQFF. The CDR3 DNA reads as TGCAGCGTCAAACACCGGGACAGGGCACATGAGCAGTTCTTC.

The chain employs TRBV6-4 and TRBJ2-1, with D uncertain. The CDR3 totals 14 residues. Trimming took off 4 bases at V and 1 base at J, with 8 bases between the two ends. Germline values: CDR1 MRHNA, CDR2 SNTAGT. The CDR3: CASSADASYNEQFF. DNA for the CDR3: TGTGCCAGCAGTGCAGACGCGTCCTACAATGAGCAGTTCTTC.

The V gene is TRBV10-3, the J gene TRBJ1-1; D perhaps matches TRBD1 (5 bases). The CDR3 consists of 13 residues. Trimming shortened V by 6 bases and J by 7 bases, and 15 bases separated the two germline ends. The germline gives CDR1 ENHRY, CDR2 SYGVKD. The CDR3 DNA reads TGTGCCATCAGCCGGGACCCTTCTTTTGAAGCTTTCTTT. Its translation: CAISRDPSFEAFF.

This sequence joins TRBV19 and TRBJ1-5; unclear D gene. The CDR3 is made up of 15 amino acids. The V end was cut by 6 bases, the J end by 3 bases, with 15 bases between. The germline gives CDR1 LNHDA, CDR2 SQIVND (reference sequence). CDR3 DNA sequence: TGTGCCAGTAGATCCCGAGGAGGGATCAATCAGCCCCAGCATTTT. Its translation is CASRSRGGINQPQHF.

This clone was detected only once. This chain connects TRBV5-1 to TRBJ1-2; 9 bases map to TRBD1. This CDR3 region has 15 residues. Looked up from germline, CDR1 is SGHRS and CDR2 is YFSETQ. Trimming at V came to 2 bases and at J to 4 bases, leaving 6 bases not matched to a gene. This CDR3 is CASSLQGAEAYGYTF. Written as DNA, the CDR3 is TGCGCCAGCAGCTTACAGGGGGCCGAGGCCTATGGCTACACCTTC.

The V call is TRBV3-1 (or the pseudogene TRBV3-2), the J call TRBJ2-2, with D perhaps matching TRBD2 (5 bases). From germline, CDR1 is LGHDT and CDR2 YNNKEL (reference sequence). V lost 6 bases to trimming and J lost 0 bases, with 11 bases between them. This CDR3 region has 15 residues. The CDR3 sequence is CASRQSGSNTGELFF. The CDR3 DNA sequence: TGTGCCAGCAGACAATCGGGGTCGAACACCGGGGAGCTGTTTTTT.

V is TRBV10-3 and J is TRBJ1-5; 7 bases are a match to TRBD1. The CDR3 sequence is 16 residues long. V shed 0 bases and J 2 bases; nucleotides not matched to a gene: 4. Germline V gives CDR1 ENHRY, CDR2 SYGVKD. CDR3 DNA: TGTGCCATCAGTGAGTCGGGGGACAGTCGCAATCAGCCCCAGCATTTT. Its protein product is CAISESGDSRNQPQHF.

The chain uses TRBV6-1 and TRBJ2-6; D unclear. CDR1 and CDR2 from the germline V gene are MNHNS and SASEGT. The CDR3 is made up of 15 amino acids. Trimming took off 1 base at V and 6 bases at J, with 10 bases between the two ends. DNA for the CDR3: TGTGCCAGCAGTGAAGGAGTTCTTTCGGCCAACGTCCTGACTTTC. Protein sequence: CASSEGVLSANVLTF.

The rearrangement uses TRBV19 and TRBJ2-7, with no clear D. V dropped 3 bases and J dropped 4 bases, with 4 bases sitting between them. Germline loops: CDR1 LNHDA, CDR2 SQIVND (reference sequence). The CDR3 length is 11 residues. The CDR3 DNA reads TGTGCCAGTAGTATGGGTTACGAGCAGTACTTC. Translation gives CASSMGYEQYF.

This clone has just a few counts. The chain links TRBV5-6 to TRBJ1-5; D ambiguous. Trimming removed 4 bases from V and 2 bases from J, with 4 bases in between. The CDR3 is 12 residues long. The germline CDR1 and CDR2 sequences are SGHDT and YYEEEE. The CDR3 protein is CASSVRNQPQHF. In DNA, the CDR3 is TGTGCCAGCAGCGTCCGCAATCAGCCCCAGCATTTT.

The chain is built from TRBV19 and TRBJ1-1, with D uncertain. In germline, CDR1 is LNHDA, CDR2 SQIVND (reference sequence). The V end lost 6 bases, the J end lost 13 bases, and 15 bases lay between the germline ends. The CDR3 loop spans 11 amino acids. CDR3 loop: CASSSVGRGFF. For the CDR3, the DNA is TGTGCCAGTAGCTCAGTGGGGAGAGGTTTCTTT. Looking up the rest from reference TRBV19 and TRBJ1-1 gives the full variable domain: DGGITQSPKYLFRKEGQNVTLSCEQNLNHDAMYWYRQDPGQGLRLIYYSQIVNDFQKGDIAEGYSVSREKKESFPLTVTSAQKNPTAFYLCASSSVGRGFFGQGTRLTVV.

This clone was seen once. The chain has TRBV6-5 and TRBJ1-1, with D unclear. There are 15 residues in the CDR3. V was trimmed by 4 bases and J by 4 bases, leaving 16 bases between them. Germline lookup yields CDR1 MNHEY and CDR2 SVGAGI. The CDR3 spells CASSFLDPYATEAFF. The CDR3 DNA is TGTGCCAGCAGTTTCTTGGACCCTTACGCCACTGAAGCTTTCTTT.

The rearrangement joins TRBV30 to TRBJ1-6; D gene unclear. Germline V gene sequence: CDR1 GTSNPN, CDR2 SVGIG (reference sequence). CDR3 size: 17 residues. V was trimmed by 3 bases and J by 7 bases, leaving 22 bases between them. CDR3 sequence reads: CAWRGFQVDYGNSPLHF. The CDR3 bases are TGTGCCTGGAGGGGTTTTCAGGTGGACTACGGAAATTCACCCCTCCACTTT.

The chain joins TRBV6-6 to TRBJ1-1, with D unclear. The CDR3 extends over 11 amino acids. Per germline, CDR1 MNHNY and CDR2 SVGAGI (reference sequence). Trimming removed 2 bases from V and 11 bases from J, with 9 bases in between. In DNA form, the CDR3 reads TGTGCCAGCAGTTACGAGAGGGCCGCTTTCTTT. Its protein product is CASSYERAAFF.

The chain combines TRBV28 with TRBJ2-7, with D perhaps matching TRBD2 (5 bases). The V gene lost 3 bases and the J gene lost 2 bases, with 14 bases spanning the gap. CDR1 is MDHEN, CDR2 SYDVKM, per germline. The CDR3 extends over 15 amino acids. The CDR3: CASSFARGSPYEQYF. DNA for the CDR3: TGTGCCAGCAGTTTCGCACGAGGGTCTCCCTACGAGCAGTACTTC. Complete variable domain (other parts from reference TRBV28 and TRBJ2-7): DVKVTQSSRYLVKRTGEKVFLECVQDMDHENMFWYRQDPGLGLRLIYFSYDVKMKEKGDIPEGYSVSREKKERFSLILESASTNQTSMYLCASSFARGSPYEQYFGPGTRLTVT.

The chain carries TRBV24-1 and TRBJ2-7; maybe TRBD1 (5 bases). V dropped 3 bases and J dropped 3 bases, with 11 bases sitting between them. CDR3 length: 14 amino acids. Per germline, CDR1 KGHDR and CDR2 SFDVKD. The CDR3 sequence: CATSDQGSGYEQYF. The CDR3 bases are TGTGCCACCAGTGATCAGGGATCCGGCTACGAGCAGTACTTC.